The 28 T cell receptor beta chains below were found in one sample sequenced in a study of T cell changes during pregnancy in multiple sclerosis. Sequencing used immunoSEQ multiplex PCR; TCRdb keeps in-frame clones, though not all of them. The sample has about 61,000 clones, over 80% seen once. The source was peripheral blood, collected in the first trimester of pregnancy. The receptors derive from a female donor in good health, enrolled as a control in a pregnancy study.

CDR3 region: CASRRGWGGPFF. CDR3 in DNA: TGTGCCAGCAGGAGGGGGTGGGGGGGGCCGTTCTTC. The V and J genes are TRBV25-1 and TRBJ2-1, with a tentative D call TRBD2 (7 bases). The CDR3 has 12 residues. V gave up 6 bases and J gave up 15 bases, with 18 bases separating them. Looked up from germline, CDR1 is MGHDK and CDR2 is SYGVNS.

This chain uses TRBV6-1 with TRBJ2-2; D ambiguous. CDR1 is MNHNS and CDR2 is SASEGT in the germline V gene. The CDR3 runs 14 residues. V was trimmed by 4 bases and J by 4 bases, leaving 10 bases between them. The CDR3: CASSVTQITGELFF. In DNA, the CDR3 is TGTGCCAGCAGTGTAACACAAATCACCGGGGAGCTGTTTTTT.

The rearrangement joins TRBV5-1 to TRBJ1-4; 9 nucleotides match TRBD1. CDR3 length: 18 residues. Trimming at V came to 0 bases and at J to 2 bases, leaving 8 bases not matched to a gene. Germline V lookup: CDR1 SGHRS, CDR2 YFSETQ. As DNA, the CDR3 is TGCGCCAGCAGCTTGGGGTCCCTGGGGACAGGGACTAATGAAAAACTGTTTTTT. This encodes CASSLGSLGTGTNEKLFF.

This clone occurred once. The chain carries TRBV7-2 and TRBJ2-4; no firm D call. Germline V gene sequence: CDR1 SGHTA, CDR2 FQGNSA. V lost 3 bases, J lost 1 base, and 16 bases lay in between. The length of the CDR3 is 17 residues. The CDR3 protein is CASSFSSTERAKNIQYF. Here the CDR3 DNA reads TGTGCCAGCAGCTTTAGCTCCACCGAGAGGGCCAAAAACATTCAGTACTTC. Supplemented by reference TRBV7-2 and TRBJ2-4, the full variable domain reads GAGVSQSPSNKVTEKGKDVELRCDPISGHTALYWYRQSLGQGLEFLIYFQGNSAPDKSGLPSDRFSAERTGGSVSTLTIQRTQQEDSAVYLCASSFSSTERAKNIQYFGAGTRLSVL.

The table lists this clone with a count of one. The chain uses TRBV7-2 and TRBJ2-2, with a possible D match to TRBD1 (6 bases). This CDR3 contains 16 residues. Germline CDR1 reads SGHTA; CDR2 reads FQGNSA. V lost 2 bases, J lost 2 bases, and 12 bases lay in between. The CDR3 DNA reads as TGTGCCAGCAGCTTATCCCCAGGGGCTAACACCGGGGAGCTGTTTTTT. Amino acids: CASSLSPGANTGELFF.

The chain carries TRBV6-1 and TRBJ1-4, with D maybe TRBD1 (5 bases). This CDR3 has 15 amino acids. The germline CDR1 and CDR2 sequences are MNHNS and SASEGT. Trimming pared 5 bases from V and 6 bases from J, leaving 16 bases between. The CDR3 sequence is CASSSGGGVDEKLFF. The CDR3, as DNA: TGTGCCAGCAGTTCCGGGGGAGGGGTAGATGAAAAACTGTTTTTT.

The CDR3 loop is CSVENFNGELFF. The CDR3, as DNA: TGCAGCGTTGAAAATTTTAACGGGGAGCTGTTTTTT. V usage is TRBV29-1 and J usage is TRBJ2-2; no clear D gene. Germline V gives CDR1 SQVTM, CDR2 ANQGSEA. The CDR3 is 12 residues long. Trimming took off 2 bases at V and 7 bases at J, with 8 bases between the two ends.

The J gene is TRBJ2-7, the V gene TRBV2; 11 nucleotides align to TRBD1. The germline CDR1 and CDR2 sequences are SNHLY and FYNNEI. The CDR3 is 12 amino acids. V dropped 11 bases and J dropped 6; count of bases not matched to a gene: 6. The CDR3 DNA reads TGTGCCTCGGACAGGGGGCGTCTCGAGCAGTACTTC. Translated, it gives CASDRGRLEQYF.

J is TRBJ1-2 and V is TRBV20-1, with D unclear. CDR1 and CDR2 from the germline V gene are DFQATT and SNEGSKA (reference sequence). V shed 2 bases and J shed 8 bases, with 9 bases lying between them. The CDR3 runs to 11 residues. The CDR3 protein is CSARITGGYTF. The CDR3 nucleotides are TGCAGTGCTAGAATTACGGGGGGCTACACCTTC.

This chain joins TRBV5-1 and TRBJ2-1, with TRBD1 matching 11 bases. After removal of 5 bases from V and 2 bases from J, the junction contained 3 bases not matched to a gene. The germline V gene encodes CDR1 SGHRS and CDR2 YFSETQ. The CDR3 is 15 residues long. CDR3 nucleotides: TGCGCCAGCAGAGGACAGGGGGCGACCTACAATGAGCAGTTCTTC. This gives the protein CASRGQGATYNEQFF.

This clone was counted a single time. The chain couples TRBV5-1 to TRBJ1-2, with a weak D call TRBD1 (6 bases). The CDR3 contains 14 residues. CDR1 is SGHRS, CDR2 YFSETQ, per germline. Trimming pared 4 bases from V and 8 bases from J, leaving 18 bases between. The CDR3 sequence is CASSAGTIMGGYTF. CDR3 DNA sequence: TGCGCCAGCAGCGCCGGGACAATAATGGGGGGCTACACCTTC.

The rearrangement uses TRBV10-2 and TRBJ1-5, with 7 bases fitting TRBD1. This CDR3 has 15 amino acids. J was trimmed by 4 bases and V by 3 bases; bases with no gene match: 6. Germline assignment: CDR1 WSHSY and CDR2 SAAADI. Written as DNA, the CDR3 is TGCGCCAGCAGTGATTACCAGACAGGGAATCAGCCCCAGCATTTT. This sequence encodes CASSDYQTGNQPQHF.

The genes are TRBV21-1 and TRBJ1-5. TRBV21-1 is a pseudogene. This CDR3 region has 16 residues. This chain's CDR3 is CASSKTGGTSNQPQHF. The CDR3 DNA reads TGTGCCAGCAGCAAAACCGGCGGCACTAGCAATCAGCCCCAGCATTTT.

The chain has TRBV4-3 and TRBJ2-7; D unclear. V lost 0 bases and J 3 bases, leaving 9 bases between the germline ends. The CDR3 sequence is 14 residues long. Germline CDR1 and CDR2: LGHNA and YSLEER. CDR3: CASSQDVNSYEQYF. CDR3 in DNA: TGCGCCAGCAGCCAAGATGTAAACAGCTACGAGCAGTACTTC.

This chain uses TRBV4-2 with TRBJ1-2; D is possibly TRBD1 (6 bases). CDR1 LGHNA and CDR2 YNFKEQ come from the germline V gene. The CDR3 runs 15 residues. Trimming removed 3 bases at V and 3 bases at J, with 14 bases between. The CDR3 loop is CASSQTLRTDYGYTF. CDR3 nucleotides: TGTGCCAGCAGCCAGACCCTTCGGACAGACTATGGCTACACCTTC.

This chain joins TRBV12-2 and TRBJ1-2; the D call of TRBD1 is as the table states it, not checked on the DNA. TRBV12-2 is assigned pseudogene status. CDR3 size: 16 residues. The CDR3 reads CASRLASRRVNYGYTF. CDR3 bases: TGTGCAAGTCGCTTAGCTTCGCGCAGGGTTAACTATGGCTACACCTTC.

The chain combines TRBV5-1 with TRBJ2-3; TRBD1 matches 12 bases. Trimming cost V 5 bases and J 4 bases; bases outside gene matches: 8. The germline V gene encodes CDR1 SGHRS and CDR2 YFSETQ. The CDR3 totals 16 residues. Here the CDR3 DNA reads TGCGCCAGCAGTCAAGCCGGGACAGGGGGCGCAGATACGCAGTATTTT. As protein: CASSQAGTGGADTQYF.

The chain is built from TRBV19 and TRBJ1-5; D ambiguous. Germline V gives CDR1 LNHDA, CDR2 SQIVND (reference sequence). The CDR3 covers 12 residues. Trimming took off 5 bases at V and 4 bases at J, with 6 bases between the two ends. CDR3 amino acids: CASSGGNQPQHF. DNA for the CDR3: TGTGCCAGTAGTGGAGGGAATCAGCCCCAGCATTTT.

The chain carries TRBV29-1 and TRBJ2-1; 10 nucleotides line up with TRBD1. CDR3 length equals 16 residues. The germline CDR1 and CDR2 sequences are SQVTM and ANQGSEA. The V gene end was trimmed by 1 base and the J gene end by 3 bases; junction bases not matched to a gene: 6. CDR3 residues: CSVEATGTGDYNEQFF. The CDR3 coding sequence is TGCAGCGTTGAAGCCACCGGGACAGGGGACTACAATGAGCAGTTCTTC.

Only one count was recorded for this clone. The V and J genes are TRBV11-3 and TRBJ2-7; perhaps TRBD1 as D (5 bases). CDR1 is SGHNT, CDR2 YENEEA, per germline. Trimming took off 5 bases at V and 0 bases at J, with 17 bases between the two ends. This CDR3 has 16 residues. The CDR3 loop reads CASSAGIGASSYEQYF. In DNA form, the CDR3 reads TGTGCCAGCAGCGCTGGGATTGGGGCGAGCTCCTACGAGCAGTACTTC.

The genes are TRBV29-1 and TRBJ2-3; TRBD2 matches at 12 bases. Per germline, CDR1 SQVTM and CDR2 ANQGSEA. The CDR3 has 18 amino acids. The V segment lost 6 bases and the J segment 2 bases; nucleotides outside the gene matches: 15. The CDR3 bases are TGCAGCGTAAAGGACTTTCGGACTAGCGGGGAGCTCACAGATACGCAGTATTTT. Residues: CSVKDFRTSGELTDTQYF.

This clone appeared a single time. The chain couples TRBV5-6 to TRBJ2-2; 7 bases agree with TRBD2. This CDR3 comprises 15 residues. CDR1 SGHDT and CDR2 YYEEEE come from the germline V gene. The J segment lost 8 bases and the V segment lost 1 base, leaving 8 bases of the junction unmatched. In DNA form, the CDR3 reads TGTGCCAGCAGCTTGCGGCCTAGCGGCGTTGGGGAGCTGTTTTTT. Translation: CASSLRPSGVGELFF.

The chain is built from TRBV5-8 and TRBJ1-1; D unresolved. CDR3 length: 16 amino acids. The germline V gene has CDR1 SGHTS and CDR2 YDEGEE. The germline V and J ends were trimmed by 3 bases and 4 bases, with 19 bases remaining between them. The CDR3 coding sequence is TGTGCCAGCAGCTCACACTCTACGGGAGTGGGCACTGAAGCTTTCTTT. Translation: CASSSHSTGVGTEAFF.

This chain links TRBV5-1 with TRBJ2-3; D not resolved. This CDR3 is 17 amino acids long. CDR1 and CDR2 (germline): SGHRS, YFSETQ. V gave up 0 bases and J gave up 0 bases, with 14 bases separating them. CDR3 nucleotide sequence: TGCGCCAGCAGCTTGGGACAAGGATCCTTCAGCACAGATACGCAGTATTTT. It specifies CASSLGQGSFSTDTQYF.

The gene calls are TRBV19 and TRBJ2-7; no firm D call. The CDR3 has 13 amino acids. The germline gives CDR1 LNHDA, CDR2 SQIVND (reference sequence). The ends were cut back, 6 bases at V and 0 bases at J, with 9 bases in the middle. This chain's CDR3 is CASSLLSSYEQYF. The CDR3 region has the DNA TGTGCCAGTAGCCTCTTGTCCTCCTACGAGCAGTACTTC.

The chain couples TRBV7-2 to TRBJ1-5, with D maybe TRBD1 (6 bases). CDR1 is SGHTA and CDR2 is FQGNSA in the germline V gene. This CDR3 has 15 residues. V lost 4 bases and J 8 bases, leaving 18 bases between the germline ends. The CDR3: CASSSSGGAMEPQHF. The CDR3 DNA sequence: TGTGCCAGCAGCTCCTCGGGGGGGGCTATGGAGCCCCAGCATTTT.

This chain uses TRBV5-6 with TRBJ1-1, with D unresolved. Trimming left V 5 bases short and J 4 bases short, with 12 bases between. CDR1 is SGHDT and CDR2 is YYEEEE in the germline V gene. This CDR3 has 13 residues. In DNA form, the CDR3 reads TGTGCCAGCAGTGGGGTCCGGGGCACTGAAGCTTTCTTT. It codes for CASSGVRGTEAFF.

In its sample, this clone was seen a few times. V and J are TRBV30 and TRBJ2-4, with 7 bases lining up with TRBD1. With 3 bases clipped from V and 0 bases from J, the junction kept 5 bases outside the gene matches. Per germline, CDR1 GTSNPN and CDR2 SVGIG (reference sequence). The CDR3 contains 15 residues. The CDR3 loop is CAWRRGRLAKNIQYF. The CDR3 region has the DNA TGTGCCTGGAGGAGGGGGCGTCTAGCCAAAAACATTCAGTACTTC. Complete variable domain (other parts from reference TRBV30 and TRBJ2-4): SQTIHQWPATLVQPVGSPLSLECTVEGTSNPNLYWYRQAAGRGLQLLFYSVGIGQISSEVPQNLSASRPQDRQFILSSKKLLLSDSGFYLCAWRRGRLAKNIQYFGAGTRLSVL.